The rows below give T cell receptor beta chains drawn from one sample of a study of blood T cell repertoires in COVID-19. Generated by immunoSEQ multiplex PCR, the TCRdb table keeps only in-frame clones and is missing some. Altogether approximately 77,000 clones are present, about 72% being singletons, with the ten largest covering about a sixth. Sample: peripheral blood. The receptor source for this set is an older man with active or convalescent COVID-19. CDR3s leave out the opening cysteine and the closing phenylalanine or tryptophan. Clone size is given for some rows only: seen once, a few or many times, or a class if the clone is expanded.

v_gene: TRBV20-1
j_gene: TRBJ2-1
abundance: many
CDR3aa: SVYRANEQF

v_gene: TRBV2
j_gene: TRBJ2-7
abundance: few
CDR3aa: ASRQGTYEQY

v_gene: TRBV3-1/TRBV3-2
j_gene: TRBJ2-1
abundance: once
CDR3aa: ASSTLANEQF

v_gene: TRBV4-2
j_gene: TRBJ1-4
abundance: NA
CDR3aa: ASSQEMAGGDEKLF

v_gene: TRBV4-1
j_gene: TRBJ2-5
abundance: NA
CDR3aa: ASSLHTPGETQY

v_gene: TRBV4-1
j_gene: TRBJ2-5
abundance: NA
CDR3aa: ASSQVEGQGEKTQY

v_gene: TRBV18
j_gene: TRBJ1-1
abundance: NA
CDR3aa: ASSPGQNTEAF

v_gene: TRBV24-1
j_gene: TRBJ2-1
abundance: once
CDR3aa: ATSESGGGKNEQF

v_gene: TRBV7-2
j_gene: TRBJ2-7
abundance: NA
CDR3aa: ASSPRAYSYEQY

v_gene: TRBV13
j_gene: TRBJ2-7
abundance: NA
CDR3aa: ASSIRQREQY

v_gene: TRBV10-1
j_gene: TRBJ2-7
abundance: NA
CDR3aa: ASSESGVGEQY

v_gene: TRBV28
j_gene: TRBJ2-7
abundance: NA
CDR3aa: ASSLTGANHEQY

v_gene: TRBV5-1
j_gene: TRBJ2-5
abundance: NA
CDR3aa: ASSSLGVATQY

v_gene: TRBV18
j_gene: TRBJ1-1
abundance: once
CDR3aa: ASSLTGNTEAF

v_gene: TRBV9
j_gene: TRBJ1-4
abundance: NA
CDR3aa: ASSVGSYNEKLF

v_gene: TRBV6-5
j_gene: TRBJ1-3
abundance: NA
CDR3aa: ASSYSRQGGNTIY

v_gene: TRBV11-2
j_gene: TRBJ2-7
abundance: NA
CDR3aa: ASSLGDYSYEQY

v_gene: TRBV28
j_gene: TRBJ2-7
abundance: many
CDR3aa: ASRAGGQSSYEQY

v_gene: TRBV7-7
j_gene: TRBJ2-1
abundance: NA
CDR3aa: ASSLSGGVYNEQF